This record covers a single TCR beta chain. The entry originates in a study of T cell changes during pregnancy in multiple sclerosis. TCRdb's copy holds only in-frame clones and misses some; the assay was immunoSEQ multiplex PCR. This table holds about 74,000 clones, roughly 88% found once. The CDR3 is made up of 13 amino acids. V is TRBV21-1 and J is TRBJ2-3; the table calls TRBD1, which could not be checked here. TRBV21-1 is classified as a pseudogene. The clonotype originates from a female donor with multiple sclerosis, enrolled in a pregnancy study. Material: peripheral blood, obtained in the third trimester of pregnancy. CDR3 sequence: CASSSDSTDTQYF. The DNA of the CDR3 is TGTGCCAGCAGTTCGGACAGTACAGATACGCAGTATTTT.